Detailed here is one TCR beta chain. The data are from a study of T-cell reconstitution after alpha-beta-depleted transplantation in children. Looked up from germline, CDR1 is ENHRY and CDR2 is SYGVKD. Between the trimmed V and J ends, which lost 8 bases and 3 bases, there was a span of 11 bases. The CDR3 is 13 amino acids. TCRbeta library construction was performed incorporating unique molecular identifiers. TCRdb reprocessed the PCR reads with MiXCR, giving one entry per CDR3 protein. This sample has approximately 230,000 distinct CDR3 sequences, with 20% to 30% found just once. The chain couples TRBV10-3 to TRBJ1-5; D may be TRBD1 (5 bases). The sequence came from a female patient aged 2-15 years who had a stem cell transplant for congenital amegakaryocytic thrombocytopenia, so the T cells may come from the graft donor. The starting material was PBMCs, mostly from graft donor cells, obtained 360 days after TCRalphabeta/CD19-depleted stem cell transplant. The DNA of the CDR3 is TGTGCCATCGCAAGGACACTCAATCAGCCCCAGCATTTT. Amino acids: CAIARTLNQPQHF.